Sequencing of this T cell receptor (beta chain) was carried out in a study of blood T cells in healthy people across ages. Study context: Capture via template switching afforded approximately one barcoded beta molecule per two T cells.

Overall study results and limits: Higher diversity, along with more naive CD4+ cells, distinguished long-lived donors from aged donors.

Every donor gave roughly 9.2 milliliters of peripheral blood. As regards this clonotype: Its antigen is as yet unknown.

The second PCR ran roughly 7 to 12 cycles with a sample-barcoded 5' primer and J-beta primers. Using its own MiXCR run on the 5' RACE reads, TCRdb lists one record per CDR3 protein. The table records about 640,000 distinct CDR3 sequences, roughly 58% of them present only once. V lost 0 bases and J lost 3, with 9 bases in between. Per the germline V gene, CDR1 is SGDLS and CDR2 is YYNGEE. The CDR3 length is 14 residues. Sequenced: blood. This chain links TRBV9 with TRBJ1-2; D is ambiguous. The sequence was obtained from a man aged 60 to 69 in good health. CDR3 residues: CASSVVHSYYGYTF. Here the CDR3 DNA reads TGTGCCAGCAGCGTAGTCCACAGTTACTATGGCTACACCTTC.